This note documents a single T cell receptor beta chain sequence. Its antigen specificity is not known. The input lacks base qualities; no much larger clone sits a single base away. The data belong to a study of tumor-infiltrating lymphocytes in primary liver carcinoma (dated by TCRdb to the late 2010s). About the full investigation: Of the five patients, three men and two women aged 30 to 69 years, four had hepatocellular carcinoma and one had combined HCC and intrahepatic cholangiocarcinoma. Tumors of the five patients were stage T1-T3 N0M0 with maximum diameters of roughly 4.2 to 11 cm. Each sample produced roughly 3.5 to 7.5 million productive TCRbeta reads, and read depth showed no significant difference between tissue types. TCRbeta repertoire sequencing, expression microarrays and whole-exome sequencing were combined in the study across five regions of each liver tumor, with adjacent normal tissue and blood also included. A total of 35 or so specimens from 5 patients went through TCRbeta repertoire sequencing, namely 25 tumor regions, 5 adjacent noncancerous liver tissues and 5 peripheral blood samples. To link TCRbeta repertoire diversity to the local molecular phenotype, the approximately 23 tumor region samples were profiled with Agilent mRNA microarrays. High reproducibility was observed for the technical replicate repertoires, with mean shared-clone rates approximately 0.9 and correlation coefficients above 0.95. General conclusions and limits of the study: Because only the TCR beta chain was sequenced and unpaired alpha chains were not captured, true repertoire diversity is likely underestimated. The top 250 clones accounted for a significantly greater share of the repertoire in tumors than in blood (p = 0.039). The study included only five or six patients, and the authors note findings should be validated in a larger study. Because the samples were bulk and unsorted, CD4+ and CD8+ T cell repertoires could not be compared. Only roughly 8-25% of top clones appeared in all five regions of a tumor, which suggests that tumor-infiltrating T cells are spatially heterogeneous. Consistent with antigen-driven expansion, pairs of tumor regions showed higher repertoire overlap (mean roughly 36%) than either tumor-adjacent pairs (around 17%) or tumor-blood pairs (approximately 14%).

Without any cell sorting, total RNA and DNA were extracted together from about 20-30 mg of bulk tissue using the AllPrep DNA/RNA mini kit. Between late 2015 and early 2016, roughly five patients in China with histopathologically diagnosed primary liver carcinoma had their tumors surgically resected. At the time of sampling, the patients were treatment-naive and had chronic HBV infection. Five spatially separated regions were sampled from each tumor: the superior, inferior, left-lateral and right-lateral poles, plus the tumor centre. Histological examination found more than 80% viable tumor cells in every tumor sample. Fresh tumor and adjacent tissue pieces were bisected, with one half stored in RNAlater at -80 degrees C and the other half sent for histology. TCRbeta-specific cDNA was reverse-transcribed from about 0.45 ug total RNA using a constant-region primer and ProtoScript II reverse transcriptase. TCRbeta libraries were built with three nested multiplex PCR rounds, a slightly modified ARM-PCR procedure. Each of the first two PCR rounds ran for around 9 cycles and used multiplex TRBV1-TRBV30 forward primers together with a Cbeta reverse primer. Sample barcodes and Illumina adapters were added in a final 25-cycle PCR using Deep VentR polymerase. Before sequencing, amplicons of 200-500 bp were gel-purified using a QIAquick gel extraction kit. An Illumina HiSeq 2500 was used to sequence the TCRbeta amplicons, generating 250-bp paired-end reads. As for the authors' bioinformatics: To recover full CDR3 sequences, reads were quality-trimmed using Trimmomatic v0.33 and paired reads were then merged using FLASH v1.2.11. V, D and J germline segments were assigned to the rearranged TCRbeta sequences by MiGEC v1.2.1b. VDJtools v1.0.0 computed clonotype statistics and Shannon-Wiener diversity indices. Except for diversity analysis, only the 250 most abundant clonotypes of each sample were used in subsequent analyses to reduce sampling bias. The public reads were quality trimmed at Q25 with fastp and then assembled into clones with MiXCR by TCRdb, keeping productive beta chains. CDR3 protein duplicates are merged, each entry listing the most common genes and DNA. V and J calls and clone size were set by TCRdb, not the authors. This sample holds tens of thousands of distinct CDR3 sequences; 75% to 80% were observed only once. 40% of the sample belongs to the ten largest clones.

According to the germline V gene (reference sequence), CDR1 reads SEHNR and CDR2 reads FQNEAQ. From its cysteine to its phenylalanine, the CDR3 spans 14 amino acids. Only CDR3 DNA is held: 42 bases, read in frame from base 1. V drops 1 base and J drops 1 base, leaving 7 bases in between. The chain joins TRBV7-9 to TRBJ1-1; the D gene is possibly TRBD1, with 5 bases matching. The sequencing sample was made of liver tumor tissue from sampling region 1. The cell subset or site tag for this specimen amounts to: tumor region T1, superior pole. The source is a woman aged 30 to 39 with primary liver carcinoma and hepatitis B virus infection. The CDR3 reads CASSLEQGNTEAFF. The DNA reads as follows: TGTGCCAGCAGCTTAGAGCAGGGGAACACTGAAGCTTTCTTT.